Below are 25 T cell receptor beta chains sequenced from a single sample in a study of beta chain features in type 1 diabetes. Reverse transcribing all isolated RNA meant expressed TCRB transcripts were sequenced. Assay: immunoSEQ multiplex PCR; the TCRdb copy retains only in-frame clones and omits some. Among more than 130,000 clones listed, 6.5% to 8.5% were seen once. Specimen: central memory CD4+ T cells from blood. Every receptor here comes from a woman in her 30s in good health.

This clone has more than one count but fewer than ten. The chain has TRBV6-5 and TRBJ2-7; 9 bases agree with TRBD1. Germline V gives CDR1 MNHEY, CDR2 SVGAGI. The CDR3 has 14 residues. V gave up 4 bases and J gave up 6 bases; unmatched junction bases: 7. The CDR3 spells CASSSGQGSSEQYF. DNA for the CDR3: TGTGCCAGCAGTTCGGGACAGGGCTCTAGCGAGCAGTACTTC.

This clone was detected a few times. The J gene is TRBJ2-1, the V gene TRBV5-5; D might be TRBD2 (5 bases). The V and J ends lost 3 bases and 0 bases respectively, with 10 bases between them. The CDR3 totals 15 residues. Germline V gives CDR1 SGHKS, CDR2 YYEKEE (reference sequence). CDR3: CASSSTGSSYNEQFF. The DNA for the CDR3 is TGTGCCAGCAGCTCAACGGGGAGCTCCTACAATGAGCAGTTCTTC.

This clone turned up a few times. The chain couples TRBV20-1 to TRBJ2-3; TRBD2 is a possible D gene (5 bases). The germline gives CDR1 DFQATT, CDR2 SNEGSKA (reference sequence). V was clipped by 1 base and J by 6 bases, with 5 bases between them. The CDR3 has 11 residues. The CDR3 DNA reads TGCAGTGCTAGAGGAGGGGATACGCAGTATTTT. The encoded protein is CSARGGDTQYF.

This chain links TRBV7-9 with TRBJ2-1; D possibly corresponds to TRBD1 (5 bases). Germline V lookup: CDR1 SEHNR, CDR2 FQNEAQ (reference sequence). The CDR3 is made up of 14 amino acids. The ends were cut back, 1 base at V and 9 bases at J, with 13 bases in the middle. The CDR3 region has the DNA TGTGCCAGCAGCTTAGGGGTGTCAGGGCGTGAGCAGTTCTTC. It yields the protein CASSLGVSGREQFF. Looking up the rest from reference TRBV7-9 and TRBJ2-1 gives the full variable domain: DTGVSQNPRHKITKRGQNVTFRCDPISEHNRLYWYRQTLGQGPEFLTYFQNEAQLEKSRLLSDRFSAERPKGSFSTLEIQRTEQGDSAMYLCASSLGVSGREQFFGPGTRLTVL.

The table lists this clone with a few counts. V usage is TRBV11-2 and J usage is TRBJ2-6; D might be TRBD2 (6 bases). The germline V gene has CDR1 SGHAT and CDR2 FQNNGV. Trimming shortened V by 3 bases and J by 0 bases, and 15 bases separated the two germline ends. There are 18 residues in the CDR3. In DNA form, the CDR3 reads TGTGCCAGCAGCTTTCAACCGGGAGCAATCTCTGGGGCCAACGTCCTGACTTTC. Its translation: CASSFQPGAISGANVLTF.

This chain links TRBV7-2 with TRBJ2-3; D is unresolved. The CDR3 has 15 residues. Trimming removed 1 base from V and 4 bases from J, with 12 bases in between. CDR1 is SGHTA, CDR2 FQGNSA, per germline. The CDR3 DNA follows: TGTGCCAGCAGCTTAGGGCCCGATCAGGCAGATACGCAGTATTTT. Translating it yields CASSLGPDQADTQYF.

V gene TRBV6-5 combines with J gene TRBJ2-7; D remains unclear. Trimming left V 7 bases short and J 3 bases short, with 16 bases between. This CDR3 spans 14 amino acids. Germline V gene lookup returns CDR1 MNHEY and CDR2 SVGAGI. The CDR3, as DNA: TGTGCCAGCACCCAAAGCTGGTCTGGCTACGAGCAGTACTTC. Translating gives CASTQSWSGYEQYF.

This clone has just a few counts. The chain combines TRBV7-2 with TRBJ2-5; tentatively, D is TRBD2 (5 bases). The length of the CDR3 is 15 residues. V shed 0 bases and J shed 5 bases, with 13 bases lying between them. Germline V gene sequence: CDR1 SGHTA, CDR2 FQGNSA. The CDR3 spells CASSLALTMGETQYF. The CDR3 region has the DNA TGTGCCAGCAGCTTAGCTTTGACTATGGGGGAGACCCAGTACTTC.

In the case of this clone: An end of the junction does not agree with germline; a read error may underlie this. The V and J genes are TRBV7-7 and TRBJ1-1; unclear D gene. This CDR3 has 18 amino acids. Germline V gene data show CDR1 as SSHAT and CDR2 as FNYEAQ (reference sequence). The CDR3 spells CASSFWPFKFPYNTEAFF. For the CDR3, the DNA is TGTGCTAGCAGCTTTTGGCCCTTTAAGTTTCCTTACAACACTGAAGCTTTCTTT.

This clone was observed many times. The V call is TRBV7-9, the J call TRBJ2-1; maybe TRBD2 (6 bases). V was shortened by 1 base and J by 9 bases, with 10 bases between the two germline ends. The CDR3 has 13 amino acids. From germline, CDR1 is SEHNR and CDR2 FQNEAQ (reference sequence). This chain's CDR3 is CASSLEERAEQFF. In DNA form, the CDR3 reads TGTGCCAGCAGCTTAGAGGAGCGGGCTGAGCAGTTCTTC.

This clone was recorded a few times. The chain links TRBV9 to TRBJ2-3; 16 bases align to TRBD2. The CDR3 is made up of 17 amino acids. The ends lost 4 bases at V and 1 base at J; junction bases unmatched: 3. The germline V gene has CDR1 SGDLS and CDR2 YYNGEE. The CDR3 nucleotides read TGTGCCAGCAGCCGGGGACTAGCGGGAGGGGGCACAGATACGCAGTATTTT. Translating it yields CASSRGLAGGGTDTQYF. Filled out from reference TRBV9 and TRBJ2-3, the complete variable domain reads DSGVTQTPKHLITATGQRVTLRCSPRSGDLSVYWYQQSLDQGLQFLIQYYNGEERAKGNILERFSAQQFPDLHSELNLSSLELGDSALYFCASSRGLAGGGTDTQYFGPGTRLTVL.

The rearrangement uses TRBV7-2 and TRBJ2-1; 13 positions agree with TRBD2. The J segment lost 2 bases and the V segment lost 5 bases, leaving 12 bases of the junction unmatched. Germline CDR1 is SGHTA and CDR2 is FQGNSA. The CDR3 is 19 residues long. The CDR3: CASSARRTLAGGPYNEQFF. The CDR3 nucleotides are TGTGCCAGCAGCGCCAGGCGAACACTAGCGGGAGGGCCCTACAATGAGCAGTTCTTC. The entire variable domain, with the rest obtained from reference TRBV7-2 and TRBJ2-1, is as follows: GAGVSQSPSNKVTEKGKDVELRCDPISGHTALYWYRQSLGQGLEFLIYFQGNSAPDKSGLPSDRFSAERTGGSVSTLTIQRTQQEDSAVYLCASSARRTLAGGPYNEQFFGPGTRLTVL.

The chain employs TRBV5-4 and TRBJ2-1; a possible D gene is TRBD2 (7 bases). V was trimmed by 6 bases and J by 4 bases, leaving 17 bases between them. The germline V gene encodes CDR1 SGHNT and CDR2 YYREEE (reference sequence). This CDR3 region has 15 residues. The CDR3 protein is CASTGGRELYNEQFF. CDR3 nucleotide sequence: TGTGCCAGCACCGGGGGGCGGGAGTTATACAATGAGCAGTTCTTC.

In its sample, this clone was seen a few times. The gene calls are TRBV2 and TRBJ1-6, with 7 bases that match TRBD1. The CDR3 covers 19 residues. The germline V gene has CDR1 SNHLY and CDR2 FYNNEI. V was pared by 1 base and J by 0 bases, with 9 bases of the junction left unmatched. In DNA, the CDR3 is TGTGCCAGCAGTGAAGACCCGGGACAGACGAGCTCCTATAATTCACCCCTCCACTTT. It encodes CASSEDPGQTSSYNSPLHF.

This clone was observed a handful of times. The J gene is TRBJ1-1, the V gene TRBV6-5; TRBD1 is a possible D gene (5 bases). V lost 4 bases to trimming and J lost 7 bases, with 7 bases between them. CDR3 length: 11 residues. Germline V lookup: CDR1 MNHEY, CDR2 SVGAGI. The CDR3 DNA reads TGTGCCAGCAGTTCGCAGGGTGAAGCTTTCTTT. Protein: CASSSQGEAFF.

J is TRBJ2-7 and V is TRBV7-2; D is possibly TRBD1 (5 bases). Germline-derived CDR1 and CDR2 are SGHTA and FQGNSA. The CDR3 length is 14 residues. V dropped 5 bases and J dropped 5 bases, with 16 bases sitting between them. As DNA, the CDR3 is TGTGCCAGCAGCGCACAGCCATGGGGCGACGAGCAGTACTTC. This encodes CASSAQPWGDEQYF.

The CDR3 DNA is TGTGCCAGCAGCTTTAGCGGGAGATATGAGGAGACCCAGTACTTC. This sequence encodes CASSFSGRYEETQYF. The chain recombines TRBV5-4 with TRBJ2-5; TRBD2 matches 9 bases. CDR3 length equals 15 residues. V lost 2 bases and J lost 5; bases outside the gene matches: 7. CDR1 is SGHNT and CDR2 is YYREEE in the germline V gene (reference sequence).

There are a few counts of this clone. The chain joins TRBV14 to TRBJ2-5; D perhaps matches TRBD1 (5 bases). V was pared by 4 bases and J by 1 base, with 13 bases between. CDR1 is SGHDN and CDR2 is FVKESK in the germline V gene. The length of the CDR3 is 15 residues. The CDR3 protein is CASSPIRVRQETQYF. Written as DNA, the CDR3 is TGTGCCAGCAGCCCGATCAGGGTCCGCCAAGAGACCCAGTACTTC.

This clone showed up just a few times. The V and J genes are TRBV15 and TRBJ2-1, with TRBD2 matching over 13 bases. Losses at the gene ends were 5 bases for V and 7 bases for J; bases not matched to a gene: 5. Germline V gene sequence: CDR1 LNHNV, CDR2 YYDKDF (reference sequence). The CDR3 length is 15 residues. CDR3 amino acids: CATSFRTSGRNEQFF. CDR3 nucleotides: TGTGCCACCAGCTTCCGGACTAGCGGGAGAAATGAGCAGTTCTTC.

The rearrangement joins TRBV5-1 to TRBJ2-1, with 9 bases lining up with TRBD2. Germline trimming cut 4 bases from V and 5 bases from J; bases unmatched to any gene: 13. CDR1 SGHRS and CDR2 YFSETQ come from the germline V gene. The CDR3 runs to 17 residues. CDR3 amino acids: CASSILPTSGGDNEQFF. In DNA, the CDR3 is TGCGCCAGCAGCATTCTACCGACTAGCGGAGGGGACAATGAGCAGTTCTTC. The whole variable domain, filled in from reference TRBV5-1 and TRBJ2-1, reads KAGVTQTPRYLIKTRGQQVTLSCSPISGHRSVSWYQQTPGQGLQFLFEYFSETQRNKGNFPGRFSGRQFSNSRSEMNVSTLELGDSALYLCASSILPTSGGDNEQFFGPGTRLTVL.

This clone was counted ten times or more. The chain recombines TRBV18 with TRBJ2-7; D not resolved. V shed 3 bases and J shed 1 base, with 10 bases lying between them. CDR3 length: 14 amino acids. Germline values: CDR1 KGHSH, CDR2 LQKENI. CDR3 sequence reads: CASSPVAGSYEQYF. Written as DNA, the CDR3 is TGTGCCAGCTCACCGGTCGCAGGATCCTACGAGCAGTACTTC.

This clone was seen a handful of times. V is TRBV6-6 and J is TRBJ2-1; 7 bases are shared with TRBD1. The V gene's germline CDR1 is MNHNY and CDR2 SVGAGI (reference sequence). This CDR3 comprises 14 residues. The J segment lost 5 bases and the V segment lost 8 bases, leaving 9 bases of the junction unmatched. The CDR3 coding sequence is TGTGCCAGCCAGCCCGGGACAGCGAACAATGAGCAGTTCTTC. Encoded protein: CASQPGTANNEQFF.

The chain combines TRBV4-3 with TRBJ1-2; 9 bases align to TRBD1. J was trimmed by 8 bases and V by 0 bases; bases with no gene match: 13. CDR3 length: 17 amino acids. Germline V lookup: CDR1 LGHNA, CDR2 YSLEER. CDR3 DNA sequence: TGCGCCAGCAGCCAAGATAGGTGGGGGGGACAGGGTGGAGGCTACACCTTC. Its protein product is CASSQDRWGGQGGGYTF.

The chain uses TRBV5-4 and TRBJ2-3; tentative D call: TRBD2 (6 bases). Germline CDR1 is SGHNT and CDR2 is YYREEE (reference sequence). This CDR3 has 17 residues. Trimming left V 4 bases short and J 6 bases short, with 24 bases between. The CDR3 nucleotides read TGTGCCAGCAGCACCGGCGGGGCTAGTGCGACAAGGGATACGCAGTATTTT. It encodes CASSTGGASATRDTQYF.

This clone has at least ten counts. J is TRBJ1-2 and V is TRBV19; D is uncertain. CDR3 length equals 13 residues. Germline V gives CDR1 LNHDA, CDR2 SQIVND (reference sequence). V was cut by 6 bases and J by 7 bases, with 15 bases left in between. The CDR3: CASSRLGDLGYTF. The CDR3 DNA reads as TGTGCCAGTAGCCGATTGGGCGACCTTGGCTACACCTTC.